This paragraph reports one T cell receptor (beta chain). Its antigen remains unidentified. The sample belongs to a study of T-cell memory formation after mild COVID-19. As for the study in general: Clusters were largely donor specific.

Study-level points and caveats: Detection of some responders pre-infection suggested pre-existing cross-reactive memory T cells participated.

From 5'RACE with constant-segment primers came TCR alpha and TCR beta cDNA libraries that carried sample barcodes and UMIs. TCRdb passed the 5' RACE reads through MiXCR, listing each CDR3 protein once. The sample has around 300,000 distinct CDR3 sequences; roughly 21% are singletons. The CDR3 is made up of 11 amino acids. The germline V gene encodes CDR1 SQVTM and CDR2 ANQGSEA. The germline V and J ends were trimmed by 6 bases and 6 bases, with 10 bases remaining between them. Sequenced input: PBMCs or a T cell subset sorted from them (not recorded which). The TCR originated in a man aged 18 to 30 who had mild COVID-19 (a few samples of this study predate the infection). Cell type and time point are not known. This chain connects TRBV29-1 to TRBJ2-3, with a weak D call TRBD2 (5 bases). This CDR3 reads CSVRGWDTQYF. As DNA, the CDR3 is TGCAGCGTACGCGGGTGGGATACGCAGTATTTT.